The 24 T cell receptor beta chains below come from one sample, sequenced in a study of beta chain features in type 1 diabetes (dated by TCRdb to about 2018). General conclusions and limits of the study: In all four CD4+ subsets, TCRB CDR3 length was moderately but significantly shorter in type 1 diabetes patients.

The library was generated by the immunoSEQ multiplex PCR assay. The entire amount of isolated RNA was reverse transcribed using the High Capacity cDNA Reverse Transcription Kit, so the sequenced TCRB transcripts were expressed ones. The table comes from immuneACCESS by way of TCRdb, which keeps in-frame sequences with V and J called. Part of the clones is missing from these tables; in studies checked, under half for an unresolved V gene and the rest for unknown reasons. The sample table holds roughly 150,000 clones, of which roughly 9% were seen once. The ten largest clones add up to roughly 0.7% of the sample. The antigens of these receptors remain unknown. Sample: central memory CD4+ T cells from blood. The source is a woman aged 25 to 39 with type 1 diabetes.

V usage is TRBV20-1 and J usage is TRBJ2-1; a possible D gene is TRBD1 (6 bases). The CDR3 loop spans 10 amino acids. The V end lost 7 bases, the J end lost 7 bases, and 8 bases lay between the germline ends. Germline V gene sequence: CDR1 DFQATT, CDR2 SNEGSKA (reference sequence). CDR3 amino acids: CSGTVNEQFF. The CDR3 DNA reads TGCAGTGGGACAGTGAATGAGCAGTTCTTC.

Only a few counts were recorded for this clone. This chain connects TRBV11-1 to TRBJ2-1, with 10 positions matching TRBD2. The CDR3 is 15 amino acids. Looked up from germline, CDR1 is SGHAT and CDR2 is FQDESV (reference sequence). V lost 5 bases, J lost 3 bases, and 4 bases stayed unmatched. CDR3 sequence: CASSRTSGNYNEQFF. CDR3 nucleotide sequence: TGTGCCAGCAGCCGGACTAGCGGAAACTACAATGAGCAGTTCTTC.

A few counts support this clone. V gene TRBV2 combines with J gene TRBJ1-2; possibly TRBD1 for D (5 bases). V dropped 0 bases and J dropped 12 bases, with 17 bases sitting between them. The germline CDR1 and CDR2 sequences are SNHLY and FYNNEI. The CDR3 runs 14 residues. CDR3 nucleotides: TGTGCCAGCAGTGAAGCGCTTTTGGGGGGGTCCAACACCTTC. Its protein is CASSEALLGGSNTF.

This clone was seen a handful of times. The chain carries TRBV18 and TRBJ2-7; D might be TRBD1 (7 bases). The ends were cut back, 4 bases at V and 3 bases at J, with 22 bases in the middle. CDR1 is KGHSH and CDR2 is LQKENI in the germline V gene. The CDR3 runs 17 residues. CDR3 DNA sequence: TGTGCCAGCTCACTAAGACAGGGACGAAGACTAGACTACGAGCAGTACTTC. This translates into CASSLRQGRRLDYEQYF.

The V gene is TRBV30, the J gene TRBJ2-7, with TRBD1 identical over 7 bases. CDR3 length: 13 amino acids. The germline V gene encodes CDR1 GTSNPN and CDR2 SVGIG (reference sequence). Losses at the gene ends were 6 bases for V and 0 bases for J; bases not matched to a gene: 5. Here the CDR3 reads CACRRTGSYEQYF. As DNA, the CDR3 is TGTGCCTGCCGTCGGACAGGCTCCTACGAGCAGTACTTC.

The rearrangement uses TRBV9 and TRBJ1-1; maybe TRBD1 (5 bases). From germline, CDR1 is SGDLS and CDR2 YYNGEE. V was clipped by 1 base and J by 1 base, with 8 bases between them. This CDR3 region has 14 residues. CDR3: CASSVSGTNTEAFF. The CDR3 DNA sequence: TGTGCCAGCAGCGTAAGCGGGACGAACACTGAAGCTTTCTTT.

This clone was seen a handful of times. The J gene is TRBJ2-6, the V gene TRBV27, with D possibly being TRBD2 (7 bases). Trimming cost V 7 bases and J 0 bases, with 19 bases left between them. The germline V gene has CDR1 MNHEY and CDR2 SMNVEV (reference sequence). The CDR3 is made up of 18 amino acids. DNA for the CDR3: TGTGCCAGCACTCCAAAGGGGGGGCGCCCCTCTGGGGCCAACGTCCTGACTTTC. Amino acids: CASTPKGGRPSGANVLTF.

At least ten counts were recorded for this clone. V and J are TRBV29-1 and TRBJ2-5; D might be TRBD2 (5 bases). The CDR3 is 16 amino acids. The germline V gene encodes CDR1 SQVTM and CDR2 ANQGSEA. Trimming cost V 2 bases and J 0 bases, with 16 bases left between them. The CDR3 nucleotides read TGCAGCGTTGAATCGGGGATAGGCTGGTACCAAGAGACCCAGTACTTC. Encoded protein: CSVESGIGWYQETQYF.

This clone was seen only a few times. The V and J genes are TRBV9 and TRBJ1-5; possible D gene TRBD1, 5 bases. V was pared by 3 bases and J by 2 bases, with 15 bases between. The CDR3 is 16 residues long. Germline lookup yields CDR1 SGDLS and CDR2 YYNGEE. The CDR3 protein is CASSAGAGGGNQPQHF. The CDR3 DNA follows: TGTGCCAGCAGCGCTGGGGCGGGAGGTGGCAATCAGCCCCAGCATTTT.

The CDR3 loop reads CASGGVATNEKLFF. The CDR3 nucleotides read TGTGCCAGCGGCGGAGTTGCAACTAATGAAAAACTGTTTTTT. The chain has TRBV27 and TRBJ1-4, with D unresolved. Trimming took off 8 bases at V and 0 bases at J, with 10 bases between the two ends. CDR3 length equals 14 residues. CDR1 and CDR2 from the germline V gene are MNHEY and SMNVEV (reference sequence).

This clone came up a few times. The gene calls are TRBV30 and TRBJ2-7, with TRBD1 matching over 7 bases. The trim removed 2 bases at V and 6 bases at J, leaving 7 bases unmatched. The CDR3 length is 13 residues. In germline, CDR1 is GTSNPN, CDR2 SVGIG (reference sequence). The CDR3 DNA sequence: TGTGCCTGGAGTCGAGAGGGGGCCGGCGAGCAGTACTTC. Amino acid sequence: CAWSREGAGEQYF.

The sample holds a few counts of this clone. The rearrangement links TRBV28 to TRBJ1-2; 7 bases agree with TRBD1. J gave up 3 bases and V 10 bases, and 5 bases lay outside the gene matches. The CDR3 is 12 residues long. CDR1 is MDHEN, CDR2 SYDVKM, per germline. CDR3 DNA sequence: TGTGCCATCTCAGGACAGGACTATGGCTACACCTTC. Its translation is CAISGQDYGYTF.

The chain couples TRBV2 to TRBJ1-5; D is perhaps TRBD1 (6 bases). This CDR3 has 13 residues. Germline-derived CDR1 and CDR2 are SNHLY and FYNNEI. Trimming removed 4 bases at V and 6 bases at J, with 10 bases between. CDR3 loop: CASSGQGIQPQHF. Written as DNA, the CDR3 is TGTGCCAGCAGTGGGCAGGGGATTCAGCCCCAGCATTTT.

This chain connects TRBV4-1 to TRBJ2-1; TRBD2 matches at 7 bases. The CDR3 extends over 17 amino acids. The germline V gene encodes CDR1 MGHRA and CDR2 YSYEKL. Germline trimming cut 3 bases from V and 0 bases from J; bases unmatched to any gene: 8. The CDR3 is CASSQDTSASSYNEQFF. The CDR3 DNA follows: TGCGCCAGCAGCCAGGACACTAGCGCCAGCTCCTACAATGAGCAGTTCTTC.

This clone appeared a few times. V usage is TRBV14 and J usage is TRBJ1-2; 7 bases line up with TRBD1. V shed 4 bases, J shed 1 base, and the junction held 9 bases outside the gene matches. Germline values: CDR1 SGHDN, CDR2 FVKESK. This CDR3 spans 16 amino acids. CDR3 region: CASSPTGQPINYGYTF. The DNA for the CDR3 is TGTGCCAGCAGCCCTACGGGACAGCCGATTAACTATGGCTACACCTTC.

This clone turned up a few times. The CDR3 sequence: CASSLGGSSDTQYF. The CDR3 coding sequence is TGTGCCAGCAGCTTGGGCGGGAGCAGCGATACGCAGTATTTT. The chain joins TRBV7-8 to TRBJ2-3, with 7 bases aligning to TRBD2. The J segment lost 6 bases and the V segment lost 3 bases, leaving 6 bases of the junction unmatched. CDR3 length: 14 residues. Germline V gene sequence: CDR1 SGHVS, CDR2 FQNEAQ.

Many counts were recorded for this clone. V usage is TRBV5-1 and J usage is TRBJ2-3; D uncertain. The CDR3 extends over 12 amino acids. Trimming shortened V by 4 bases and J by 4 bases, and 7 bases separated the two germline ends. CDR1 is SGHRS, CDR2 YFSETQ, per germline. In DNA form, the CDR3 reads TGCGCCAGCAGCCCCCCGGCAGATACGCAGTATTTT. Translating gives CASSPPADTQYF.

This clone was counted a few times. The chain links TRBV14 to TRBJ2-3; D call uncertain. Looked up from germline, CDR1 is SGHDN and CDR2 is FVKESK. This CDR3 region has 13 residues. Trimming cost V 3 bases and J 6 bases, with 10 bases left between them. For the CDR3, the DNA is TGTGCCAGCAGCCACCTCACTACCGATACGCAGTATTTT. The encoded protein is CASSHLTTDTQYF. Full variable domain (missing parts from reference TRBV14 and TRBJ2-3): EAGVTQFPSHSVIEKGQTVTLRCDPISGHDNLYWYRRVMGKEIKFLLHFVKESKQDESGMPNNRFLAERTGGTYSTLKVQPAELEDSGVYFCASSHLTTDTQYFGPGTRLTVL.

This clone was seen many times. The chain recombines TRBV7-9 with TRBJ1-4, with 7 bases fitting TRBD1. CDR1 is SEHNR and CDR2 is FQNEAQ in the germline V gene (reference sequence). With V trimmed by 1 base and J by 8 bases, 4 bases remained unmatched. This CDR3 has 14 amino acids. The CDR3 coding sequence is TGTGCCAGCAGCTTAGGACAGGGAGGCGAAAAACTGTTTTTT. This sequence encodes CASSLGQGGEKLFF.

The genes are TRBV5-1 and TRBJ1-4; D uncertain. The V end lost 4 bases, the J end lost 7 bases, and 11 bases lay between the germline ends. Germline CDR1 is SGHRS and CDR2 is YFSETQ. This CDR3 has 13 amino acids. The CDR3 sequence is CASSDQRSEKLFF. CDR3 in DNA: TGCGCCAGCAGCGATCAACGGTCTGAAAAACTGTTTTTT.

The rearrangement uses TRBV5-6 and TRBJ1-4; D may be TRBD1 (5 bases). Trimming removed 4 bases from V and 4 bases from J, with 11 bases in between. The germline CDR1 and CDR2 sequences are SGHDT and YYEEEE. The CDR3 has 14 residues. The CDR3 coding sequence is TGTGCCAGCAGCCGCCAGGGAAGTAATGAAAAACTGTTTTTT. Translated, it gives CASSRQGSNEKLFF.

This clone has only a few counts. CDR3 amino acids: CASEPGQGQFYGYTF. The CDR3 DNA reads as TGTGCCAGCGAACCTGGGCAGGGCCAATTCTATGGCTACACCTTC. The chain links TRBV11-3 to TRBJ1-2, with a weak D call TRBD1 (5 bases). CDR1 is SGHNT and CDR2 is YENEEA in the germline V gene. V was cut by 8 bases and J by 4 bases, with 20 bases left in between. The CDR3 sequence is 15 residues long.

This clone has ten or more counts. The chain couples TRBV7-6 to TRBJ1-1; D ambiguous. CDR1 and CDR2 from the germline V gene are SGHVS and FNYEAQ. With 4 bases removed from V and 10 bases from J, the gap between germline ends came to 16 bases. The CDR3 is 13 residues long. Here the CDR3 reads CASSSVFESGAFF. Here the CDR3 DNA reads TGTGCCAGCAGCTCCGTTTTTGAGAGCGGAGCTTTCTTT.

This clone was recorded a few times. The chain combines TRBV7-9 with TRBJ2-5; D is possibly TRBD1 (6 bases). Deletions cut 1 base from V and 7 bases from J, with 13 bases between. This CDR3 is 14 amino acids long. From germline, CDR1 is SEHNR and CDR2 FQNEAQ (reference sequence). CDR3 region: CASSLGQGSGTQYF. The CDR3 DNA follows: TGTGCCAGCAGCTTAGGTCAGGGGAGCGGGACCCAGTACTTC.